Sequencing of this TCR beta chain was carried out in a study of neurological immune-mediated disorders. This clonotype was detected many times. One entry per CDR3 protein, called by TCRdb with MiXCR from the 5' RACE reads. The sample consists of 59,000 or so distinct CDR3 sequences, about 12% of them appearing once. The V and J ends lost 6 bases and 1 base, in that order; junction bases with no gene match: 12. The CDR3 is 16 amino acids. In germline, CDR1 is DFQATT, CDR2 SNEGSKA (reference sequence). Sequencing used PBMCs. The receptor comes from a woman in her sixties or seventies with HTLV-1-associated myelopathy (HAM/TSP). The chain recombines TRBV20-1 with TRBJ2-3, with TRBD2 matching over 8 bases. The CDR3 region has the DNA TGCAGTGCCACCCGGGTAGCGGGAAGTGGCACAGATACGCAGTATTTT. It yields the protein CSATRVAGSGTDTQYF.